The clone carrying this T cell receptor beta chain was seen only a few times. Its antigen is currently unknown. Genes and germline are mouse. The read stops 1 residue short of the end of the CDR3; the missing end is completed from the germline J gene. This entry is derived from a study of tissue T cells after allogeneic stem cell transplantation. Findings of the study overall: Blood and spleen captured only part of the tissue TCR repertoire. Motif-based clustering found tissue-specific repertoire signatures shared across patients, though few clones were shared. TCR repertoires tracked anatomic similarity, regardless of disease or transplant status.

Profiled with immunoSEQ multiplex PCR; TCRdb holds only in-frame clones, not every one. The data contain some 6,600 clones, approximately 50% of them singletons. The time point is: mouse harvest day 7 after allogeneic transplant. Each mouse received 10^7 T-cell-depleted marrow cells plus 10^6 splenic CD5+ T cells by tail vein. B6 (H2b) cells into BALB/c (H2d) mice; tissues taken at day 7 or 14. This CDR3 is 12 amino acids long. CDR1 and CDR2 (germline): KGHPV, FQNQEV (reference sequence). V dropped 1 base and J dropped 2 bases, with 0 bases sitting between them. The sequence came from a female BALB/c mouse given C57BL/6 T cells with graft-versus-host disease after an allogeneic hematopoietic cell transplant. Specimen: gut tissue. The rearrangement joins TRBV26 to TRBJ1-5, with D unclear. The covered CDR3 bases are TGTGCCAGCAGTCTGTACAACCAGGCTCCGCTT. It translates to CASSLYNQAPL. The full CDR3 sequence reads CASSLYNQAPLF.